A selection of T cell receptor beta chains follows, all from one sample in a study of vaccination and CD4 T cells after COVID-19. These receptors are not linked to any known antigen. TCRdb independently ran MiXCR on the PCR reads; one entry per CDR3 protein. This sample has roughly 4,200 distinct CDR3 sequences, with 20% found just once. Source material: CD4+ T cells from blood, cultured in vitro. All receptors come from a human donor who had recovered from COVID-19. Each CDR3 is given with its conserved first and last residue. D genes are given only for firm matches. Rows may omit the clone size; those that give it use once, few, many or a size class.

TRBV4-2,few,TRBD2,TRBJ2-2,TGTGCCAGCAGCCAAGGGCCTACTAGCGGGGGTGCCGGGGAGCTGTTTTTT,CASSQGPTSGGAGELFF
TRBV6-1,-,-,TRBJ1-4,TGTGCCAGCATGGGCGACAGGGAAAAACTGTTTTTT,CASMGDREKLFF
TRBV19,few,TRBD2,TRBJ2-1,TGTGCCAGTAGGGCCGCTAGCGGGGGGCACTACAATGAGCAGTTCTTC,CASRAASGGHYNEQFF
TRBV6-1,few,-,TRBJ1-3,TGTGCCACCTTCCCAGGGCACTCTGGAAACACCATATATTTT,CATFPGHSGNTIYF
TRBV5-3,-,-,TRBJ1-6,TGTGCCAGCAGCCAAGACTTAACGGGGAATTCACCCCTCCACTTT,CASSQDLTGNSPLHF
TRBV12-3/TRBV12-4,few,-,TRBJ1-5,TGTGCCAGCACCTGGGGGGGAGGTCAGCCCCAGCATTTT,CASTWGGGQPQHF
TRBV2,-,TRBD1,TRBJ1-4,TGTGCCAGCGGAGTGACAGGGGGCCACGGAAAACTGTTTTTT,CASGVTGGHGKLFF
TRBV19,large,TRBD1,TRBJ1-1,TGTGCCAGTAGGTTGACAGGGCGAGCTGAAGCTTTCTTT,CASRLTGRAEAFF
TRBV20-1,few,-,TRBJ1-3,TGCAGTGCTAGAGATCCGGGATTAACCCAGCGGGGAAACACCATATATTTT,CSARDPGLTQRGNTIYF
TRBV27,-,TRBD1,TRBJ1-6,TGTGCCAGCAGATACCGGGACAGGGTTTTACCCCTCCACTTT,CASRYRDRVLPLHF
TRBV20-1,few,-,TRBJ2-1,TGCAGTGCTGAAAGAGGGAATGAGCAGTTCTTC,CSAERGNEQFF
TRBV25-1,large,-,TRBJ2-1,TGTGCCAGCAGCCCCGGCCCCAATGAGCAGTTCTTC,CASSPGPNEQFF
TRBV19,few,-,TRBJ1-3,TGTGCCAGTACCCCATTTATCGGAAACACCATATATTTT,CASTPFIGNTIYF
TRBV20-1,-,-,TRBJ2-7,TGCAGTGCTCAGGAGCTGGGGACCGCTTCCTACGAGCAGTACTTC,CSAQELGTASYEQYF
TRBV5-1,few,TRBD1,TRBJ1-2,TGCGCCAGCAGCCGACACGTTGAAACAGGGGGCCGATCCTATGGCTACACCTTC,CASSRHVETGGRSYGYTF
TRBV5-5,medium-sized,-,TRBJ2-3,TGTGCCAGCAGCTTGGTAGCGGATACGCAGTATTTT,CASSLVADTQYF
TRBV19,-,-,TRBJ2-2,TGTGCCAGTAGCAGACAACCCGGGGCGGCCGGGGAGCTGTTTTTT,CASSRQPGAAGELFF
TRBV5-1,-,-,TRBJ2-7,TGCGCCAGCAGCCCCGAAGGGGCTGCCCGATCCTACGAGCAGTACTTC,CASSPEGAARSYEQYF
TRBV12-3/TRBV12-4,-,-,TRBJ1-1,TGTGCCAGCAGTTCCGGACCCAAGAACACTGAAGCTTTCTTT,CASSSGPKNTEAFF
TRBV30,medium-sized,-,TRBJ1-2,TGTGCCGCGGACGGTCGAAATGGCTACACCTTC,CAADGRNGYTF
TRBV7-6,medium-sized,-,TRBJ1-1,TGTGCCAGCAGCTTAGAAGGGGACAACACTGAAGCTTTCTTT,CASSLEGDNTEAFF
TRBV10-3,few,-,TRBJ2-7,TGTGCCATCAGTGTTCGAGGGCAGGGCAGCTCCTACGAGCAGTACTTC,CAISVRGQGSSYEQYF
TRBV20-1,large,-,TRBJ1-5,TGCAGTGCCACGCCAGGGAATCAGCCCCAGCATTTT,CSATPGNQPQHF
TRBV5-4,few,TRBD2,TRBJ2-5,TGTGCCAGCAGCTTGCCGGGGGGGTTAGGGGAGACCCAGTACTTC,CASSLPGGLGETQYF
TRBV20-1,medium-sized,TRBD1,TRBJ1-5,TGCAGTGCTGAGACAGGGGTGGATCAGCCCCAGCATTTT,CSAETGVDQPQHF
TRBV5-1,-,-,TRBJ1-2,TGCGCCAGCAGCATCGGGGGGGCAGCCCAAGGGGTCGGCTACACCTTC,CASSIGGAAQGVGYTF
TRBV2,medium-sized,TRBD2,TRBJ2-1,TGTGCCAGGGATAAGACTAGCGGGGTTTACAATGAGCAGTTCTTC,CARDKTSGVYNEQFF
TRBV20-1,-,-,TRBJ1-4,TGCAGTGCTAGAGATGGACCCGGGGAAAAACTGTTTTTT,CSARDGPGEKLFF
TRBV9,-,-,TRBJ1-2,TGTGCCAGCAGCGTAGAAGAGGGGCTGGGCTATGGCTACACCTTC,CASSVEEGLGYGYTF
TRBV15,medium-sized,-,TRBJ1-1,TGTGCCACCAGCAGGAAGAGGGGGTCGGGCACTGAAGCTTTCTTT,CATSRKRGSGTEAFF
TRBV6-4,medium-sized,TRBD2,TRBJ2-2,TGTGCCAGCAGTGTGGAAGCGGGGGGGCACACCGGGGAGCTGTTTTTT,CASSVEAGGHTGELFF
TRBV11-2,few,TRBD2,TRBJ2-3,TGTGCCAGCAGCTCGGGACTAGCGGGGACAGATACGCAGTATTTT,CASSSGLAGTDTQYF
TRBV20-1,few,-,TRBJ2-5,TGCAGTGCTAGTCAACAACGGGCGGGGCAAGAGACCCAGTACTTC,CSASQQRAGQETQYF
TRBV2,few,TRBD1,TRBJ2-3,TGTGCCAGCACCTCGGACGGTGTGGTACAGGGGACGCAGTATTTT,CASTSDGVVQGTQYF
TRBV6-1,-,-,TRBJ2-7,TGTGCCAGCAGTGAAAATGCCCCTTGGTCACACTACAATTACGAGCAGTACTTC,CASSENAPWSHYNYEQYF
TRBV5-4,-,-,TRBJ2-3,TGTGCCAGCAGCTTGATGGGAGAGGATGATACGCAGTATTTT,CASSLMGEDDTQYF
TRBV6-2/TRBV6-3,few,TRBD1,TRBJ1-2,TGTGCCAGCAGACTTACAGGGGGCTATGGCTACACCTTC,CASRLTGGYGYTF
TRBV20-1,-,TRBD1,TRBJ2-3,TGCAGTGTTGGGACAGGGAGACACACAGATACGCAGTATTTT,CSVGTGRHTDTQYF
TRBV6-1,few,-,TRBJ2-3,TGTGCCAGCAGTAGCGGATACACAGATACGCAGTATTTT,CASSSGYTDTQYF